Listed below are T cell receptor beta chains from one sample, sequenced in a study of T-cell reconstitution after alpha-beta-depleted transplantation in children. TCRdb used MiXCR to reprocess the PCR reads, holding one entry per CDR3 protein. The profile shows around 340,000 distinct CDR3 sequences, 13% of them singletons. Sample: PBMCs, taken from the stem cell graft. The receptors shown here come from a human donor who donated a stem cell graft to a child with Fanconi anemia. The CDR3 runs from the conserved cysteine through the conserved F or W. The D gene is left open where the match is weak. The size of a clone is reported for some rows only, either as once, few or many, or as a class for expanded clones.

D: TRBD1; J: TRBJ1-1; V: TRBV29-1; size: -; CDR3: CSVGQGAYTEAFF; DNA: TGCAGCGTTGGACAGGGGGCTTATACTGAAGCTTTCTTT
D: -; J: TRBJ1-1; V: TRBV28; size: -; CDR3: CASTGPGRRTEAFF; DNA: TGTGCCAGCACCGGTCCAGGCAGGAGAACTGAAGCTTTCTTT
D: -; J: TRBJ2-5; V: TRBV28; size: many; CDR3: CASSSGDSGLSVGETQYF; DNA: TGTGCCAGCAGTTCCGGGGACTCGGGACTCTCAGTGGGAGAGACCCAGTACTTC
D: TRBD2; J: TRBJ2-3; V: TRBV6-5; size: few; CDR3: CASSSIAGETDTQYF; DNA: TGTGCCAGCAGTTCGATAGCGGGGGAAACAGATACGCAGTATTTT
D: -; J: TRBJ2-1; V: TRBV4-1; size: once; CDR3: CASSQGRREQFF; DNA: TGCGCCAGCAGCCAAGGAAGAAGAGAGCAGTTCTTC
D: -; J: TRBJ1-2; V: TRBV4-2; size: many; CDR3: CASSQDEGFYGYTF; DNA: TGTGCCAGCAGCCAAGATGAGGGTTTCTATGGCTACACCTTC
D: TRBD1; J: TRBJ1-6; V: TRBV12-3/TRBV12-4; size: many; CDR3: CASGSSPGTDNSPLHF; DNA: TGTGCCAGCGGGTCTTCTCCCGGGACAGATAATTCACCCCTCCACTTT
D: -; J: TRBJ1-1; V: TRBV5-1; size: few; CDR3: CASSLAAGIDTEAFF; DNA: TGCGCCAGCAGCTTGGCCGCGGGGATTGACACTGAAGCTTTCTTT
D: -; J: TRBJ2-3; V: TRBV12-3/TRBV12-4; size: few; CDR3: CASSLRAQGDTQYF; DNA: TGTGCCAGCAGTCTCAGAGCTCAGGGAGATACGCAGTATTTT
D: TRBD1; J: TRBJ2-3; V: TRBV27; size: few; CDR3: CASRSHFGQGVTDTQYF; DNA: TGTGCCAGCAGGTCCCACTTCGGACAGGGGGTCACAGATACGCAGTATTTT
D: -; J: TRBJ2-4; V: TRBV5-1; size: many; CDR3: CASSLARGNIQYF; DNA: TGCGCCAGCAGCTTGGCAAGGGGGAACATTCAGTACTTC
D: -; J: TRBJ2-1; V: TRBV28; size: -; CDR3: CASIGRSYNEQFF; DNA: TGTGCCAGCATCGGGCGCTCCTACAATGAGCAGTTCTTC
D: -; J: TRBJ2-1; V: TRBV11-2; size: -; CDR3: CASSLEGSSSYNEQFF; DNA: TGTGCCAGCAGCTTGGAGGGATCCAGCTCCTACAATGAGCAGTTCTTC
D: -; J: TRBJ2-2; V: TRBV10-2; size: many; CDR3: CASSVKEAGELFF; DNA: TGCGCCAGCAGTGTTAAGGAAGCCGGGGAGCTGTTTTTT
D: -; J: TRBJ1-5; V: TRBV5-1; size: -; CDR3: CASSLQGDGQPQHF; DNA: TGCGCCAGCAGTTTGCAGGGTGACGGACAGCCCCAGCATTTT
D: -; J: TRBJ2-3; V: TRBV5-1; size: few; CDR3: CASNPLDSDTQYF; DNA: TGCGCTTCAAACCCCCTGGATTCAGATACGCAGTATTTT
D: -; J: TRBJ1-1; V: TRBV20-1; size: -; CDR3: CSASPASWNTEAFF; DNA: TGCAGTGCTAGTCCAGCCAGTTGGAACACTGAAGCTTTCTTT
D: TRBD2; J: TRBJ2-1; V: TRBV5-1; size: few; CDR3: CASSASGTSLHEQFF; DNA: TGCGCCAGCAGCGCCTCCGGGACTAGCCTCCATGAGCAGTTCTTC
D: -; J: TRBJ1-1; V: TRBV20-1; size: many; CDR3: CSAGVWQNTEAFF; DNA: TGCAGTGCTGGAGTTTGGCAGAACACTGAAGCTTTCTTT
D: -; J: TRBJ1-1; V: TRBV12-3/TRBV12-4; size: many; CDR3: CASSLLLRPEAFF; DNA: TGTGCCAGCAGTTTATTGCTAAGGCCCGAAGCTTTCTTT
D: -; J: TRBJ1-2; V: TRBV30; size: few; CDR3: CAQEQVANYGYTF; DNA: TGTGCCCAAGAGCAAGTAGCTAACTATGGCTACACCTTC
D: -; J: TRBJ1-4; V: TRBV29-1; size: few; CDR3: CSVTMKDGRVRKLFF; DNA: TGCAGCGTTACAATGAAGGACGGGAGGGTAAGGAAACTGTTTTTT
D: TRBD1; J: TRBJ1-1; V: TRBV5-1; size: many; CDR3: CASSWTGQNTEAFF; DNA: TGCGCCAGCAGCTGGACAGGGCAAAACACTGAAGCTTTCTTT
D: -; J: TRBJ1-1; V: TRBV6-5; size: few; CDR3: CASSSGYFGNTEAFF; DNA: TGTGCCAGCAGTTCCGGCTATTTCGGGAACACTGAAGCTTTCTTT
D: -; J: TRBJ1-1; V: TRBV5-1; size: many; CDR3: CASSLKERQKTFF; DNA: TGCGCCAGCAGCCTCAAGGAACGACAGAAGACTTTCTTT
D: -; J: TRBJ2-2; V: TRBV11-2; size: -; CDR3: CASSLHRGLETGELFF; DNA: TGTGCCAGCAGCTTACACCGGGGGCTGGAGACCGGGGAGCTGTTTTTT
D: -; J: TRBJ1-6; V: TRBV5-1; size: -; CDR3: CASSLVEGRDNSPLHF; DNA: TGCGCCAGCAGCTTGGTGGAGGGCCGAGATAATTCACCCCTCCACTTT
D: TRBD1; J: TRBJ1-1; V: TRBV5-1; size: many; CDR3: CASSLYRGDTEAFF; DNA: TGCGCCAGCAGCCTGTACAGGGGGGACACTGAAGCTTTCTTT
D: -; J: TRBJ1-5; V: TRBV20-1; size: few; CDR3: CSARDSQGHQPQHF; DNA: TGCAGTGCTAGAGATTCACAGGGACATCAGCCCCAGCATTTT
D: TRBD1; J: TRBJ2-1; V: TRBV7-6; size: many; CDR3: CASSLFRTGKNEQFF; DNA: TGTGCCAGCAGCTTGTTTCGGACAGGCAAGAATGAGCAGTTCTTC
D: -; J: TRBJ1-2; V: TRBV7-9; size: -; CDR3: CASSPAGGFNGYTF; DNA: TGTGCCAGCAGCCCAGCAGGAGGTTTTAATGGCTACACCTTC
D: TRBD2; J: TRBJ2-1; V: TRBV12-5; size: few; CDR3: CASGREETQQFF; DNA: TGTGCTAGTGGACGGGAGGAAACTCAGCAGTTCTTC
D: TRBD2; J: TRBJ2-3; V: TRBV29-1; size: few; CDR3: CSVPALAGADTQYF; DNA: TGCAGCGTTCCTGCGCTAGCGGGGGCAGATACGCAGTATTTT
D: TRBD2; J: TRBJ2-3; V: TRBV11-2; size: -; CDR3: CASSLSEAGAFTDTQYF; DNA: TGTGCCAGCAGCTTATCTGAAGCGGGGGCCTTCACAGATACGCAGTATTTT
D: -; J: TRBJ1-1; V: TRBV12-3/TRBV12-4; size: many; CDR3: CASSLTLNTEAFF; DNA: TGTGCCAGCAGCTTGACCCTGAACACTGAAGCTTTCTTT
D: TRBD1; J: TRBJ2-1; V: TRBV6-4; size: many; CDR3: CASSDKQGAYNEQFF; DNA: TGTGCCAGCAGTGACAAACAGGGGGCTTACAATGAGCAGTTCTTC
D: -; J: TRBJ2-3; V: TRBV11-2; size: -; CDR3: CASSSTGGSDTQYF; DNA: TGTGCCAGCAGCTCCACAGGAGGTTCAGATACGCAGTATTTT
D: -; J: TRBJ2-2; V: TRBV6-1; size: -; CDR3: CASNSGLNTGELFF; DNA: TGTGCCTCCAACTCAGGACTCAACACCGGGGAGCTGTTTTTT
D: -; J: TRBJ2-1; V: TRBV11-2; size: few; CDR3: CASSRRGANDEQFF; DNA: TGTGCCAGCAGCCGCCGAGGGGCCAACGATGAGCAGTTCTTC
D: TRBD1; J: TRBJ2-1; V: TRBV6-2/TRBV6-3; size: many; CDR3: CASSPSGTGGNEQFF; DNA: TGTGCCAGCAGTCCGTCCGGGACAGGGGGCAATGAGCAGTTCTTC
D: -; J: TRBJ1-2; V: TRBV4-3; size: -; CDR3: CASSPGTPLGYGYTF; DNA: TGCGCCAGCAGCCCCGGGACACCCTTAGGCTATGGCTACACCTTC
D: TRBD2; J: TRBJ2-1; V: TRBV9; size: -; CDR3: CASSAPGLASEQFF; DNA: TGTGCCAGCAGCGCGCCGGGACTAGCGTCTGAGCAGTTCTTC
D: TRBD1; J: TRBJ2-4; V: TRBV11-2; size: many; CDR3: CASSYLQGSNENIQYF; DNA: TGTGCCAGCAGCTACCTACAGGGGTCCAACGAAAACATTCAGTACTTC
D: -; J: TRBJ2-7; V: TRBV5-1; size: -; CDR3: CASSRTGANYEQYF; DNA: TGCGCCAGCAGTCGAACAGGCGCCAACTACGAGCAGTACTTC
D: TRBD1; J: TRBJ2-3; V: TRBV10-3; size: many; CDR3: CAISTQGADTQYF; DNA: TGTGCCATCAGTACGCAGGGGGCAGATACGCAGTATTTT
D: -; J: TRBJ2-7; V: TRBV7-2; size: -; CDR3: CASSLNVRGDEQYF; DNA: TGTGCCAGCAGCTTGAACGTGAGGGGAGACGAGCAGTACTTC
D: -; J: TRBJ2-3; V: TRBV20-1; size: -; CDR3: CSATPGLKGDTQYF; DNA: TGCAGTGCCACTCCGGGACTCAAGGGCGATACGCAGTATTTT
D: TRBD1; J: TRBJ2-5; V: TRBV18; size: -; CDR3: CASSPGQEQETQYF; DNA: TGTGCCAGCTCACCGGGACAGGAGCAAGAGACCCAGTACTTC
D: -; J: TRBJ2-1; V: TRBV24-1; size: few; CDR3: CATSDLQDTDNEQFF; DNA: TGTGCCACCAGTGATTTGCAGGACACAGACAATGAGCAGTTCTTC
D: -; J: TRBJ1-1; V: TRBV2; size: many; CDR3: CASKEDGLAEAFF; DNA: TGTGCCAGCAAGGAGGACGGCCTCGCTGAAGCTTTCTTT
D: -; J: TRBJ2-2; V: TRBV27; size: -; CDR3: CASQWTAGGELFF; DNA: TGTGCCAGCCAGTGGACAGCAGGCGGGGAGCTGTTTTTT
D: -; J: TRBJ1-2; V: TRBV20-1; size: many; CDR3: CSARRSSYGYTF; DNA: TGCAGTGCTAGACGCAGTTCCTATGGCTACACCTTC
D: -; J: TRBJ1-1; V: TRBV12-3/TRBV12-4; size: many; CDR3: CASSPRGRNTEAFF; DNA: TGTGCCAGCAGCCCTCGAGGGAGGAACACTGAAGCTTTCTTT
D: TRBD1; J: TRBJ1-3; V: TRBV12-3/TRBV12-4; size: -; CDR3: CASTRTGDSGNTIYF; DNA: TGTGCCAGCACCCGGACAGGGGACTCTGGAAACACCATATATTTT
D: TRBD2; J: TRBJ2-7; V: TRBV11-2; size: few; CDR3: CASSLGTSDWGYF; DNA: TGTGCCAGCAGCTTGGGGACTAGCGACTGGGGGTACTTC
D: TRBD2; J: TRBJ2-7; V: TRBV2; size: -; CDR3: CASRPGGSSGHPRGQYF; DNA: TGTGCCAGCCGCCCGGGGGGGAGCAGCGGACATCCTAGGGGGCAGTACTTC
D: -; J: TRBJ1-1; V: TRBV27; size: -; CDR3: CASSFTPTVNTEAFF; DNA: TGTGCCAGCAGTTTTACACCCACGGTGAACACTGAAGCTTTCTTT
D: -; J: TRBJ1-5; V: TRBV20-1; size: -; CDR3: CSVRGPRNQPQHF; DNA: TGCAGTGTTAGGGGACCGAGAAATCAGCCCCAGCATTTT
D: -; J: TRBJ2-3; V: TRBV5-3; size: -; CDR3: CAMSPTGIDTQYF; DNA: TGTGCCATGAGCCCCACGGGGATAGATACGCAGTATTTT